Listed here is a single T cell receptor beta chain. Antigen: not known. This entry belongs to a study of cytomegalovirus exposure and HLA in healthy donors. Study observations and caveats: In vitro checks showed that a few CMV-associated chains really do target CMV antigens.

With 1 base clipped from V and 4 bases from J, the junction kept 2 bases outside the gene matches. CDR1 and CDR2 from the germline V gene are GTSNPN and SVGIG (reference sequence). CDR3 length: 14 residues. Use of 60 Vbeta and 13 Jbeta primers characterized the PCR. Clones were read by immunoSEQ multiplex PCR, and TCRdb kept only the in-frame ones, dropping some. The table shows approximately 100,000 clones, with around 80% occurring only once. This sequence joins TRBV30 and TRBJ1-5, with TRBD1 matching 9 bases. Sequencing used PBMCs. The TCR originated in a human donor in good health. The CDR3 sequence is CAWSGDRENQPQHF. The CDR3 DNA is TGTGCCTGGAGTGGGGACAGGGAAAATCAGCCCCAGCATTTT.